The 7 T cell receptor beta chains reported below all come from one sample, sequenced in a study of T-cell reconstitution after alpha-beta-depleted transplantation in children. Using unique molecular identifiers, the investigators prepared the TCRbeta library. A single record per CDR3 protein comes from TCRdb applying MiXCR to the PCR reads. The repertoire holds fewer than 120,000 distinct CDR3 sequences, 10% seen once, with roughly 8% in the top ten. Sequenced here: PBMCs from the stem cell graft donor, sampled from the stem cell graft. Receptor source: a human donor who donated a stem cell graft to a child with acute lymphoblastic leukemia.

In regard to this clonotype: This may be a read error: a much more frequent sequence differs by one nucleotide. The J gene is TRBJ2-5, the V gene TRBV6-5; 7 bases are a match to TRBD2. Germline values: CDR1 MNHEY, CDR2 SVGAGI. The CDR3 spans 12 residues. CDR3 amino acids: CASRAGAETKYF. The DNA for the CDR3 is TGTGCCAGCCGGGCGGGAGCGGAGACCAAGTACTTC.

This clonotype was seen ten or more times. The chain couples TRBV12-3 or TRBV12-4 to TRBJ1-1; D not resolved. V shed 8 bases and J shed 7 bases, with 8 bases lying between them. This CDR3 spans 10 amino acids. Here the CDR3 DNA reads TGTGCCAGCCAAACGGATGAAGCTTTCTTT. Protein product: CASQTDEAFF.

Turning to this clonotype: Germline and junction disagree at one end, which may indicate a read error. The gene calls are TRBV3-1 and TRBJ2-1; the match to TRBD2 covers 8 bases. CDR3 length equals 17 residues. Germline values: CDR1 LGHDT, CDR2 YNNKEL (reference sequence). In nucleotides, the CDR3 is TGTGCCACCAGCCAAGAATTGGCGGGAGGAAACCCCAATGAGCAGTTCTTC. This translates into CATSQELAGGNPNEQFF.

This clonotype was seen ten or more times. The rearrangement links TRBV7-2 to TRBJ1-4; the D gene is possibly TRBD1 (5 bases). This CDR3 has 15 residues. V was cut by 5 bases and J by 8 bases, with 18 bases left in between. CDR1 and CDR2 (germline): SGHTA, FQGNSA. The CDR3 here is CASSPWPGRGEKLFF. The DNA for the CDR3 is TGTGCCAGCAGCCCTTGGCCAGGGCGGGGGGAAAAACTGTTTTTT.

This clonotype was recorded many times. V and J are TRBV20-1 and TRBJ1-1; possibly TRBD1 for D (5 bases). The CDR3 has 17 amino acids. The germline gives CDR1 DFQATT, CDR2 SNEGSKA (reference sequence). Between the trimmed V and J ends, which lost 1 base and 3 bases, there was a span of 21 bases. In DNA form, the CDR3 reads TGCAGTGCTAGAGGTGATGGGGCCGCCCTTTTCGACACTGAAGCTTTCTTT. Protein: CSARGDGAALFDTEAFF.

The sample holds many counts of this clonotype. DNA for the CDR3: TGCGCCAGCAGCTTGGCCCCAGGGACTGGGGCCAACGTCCTGACTTTC. Protein: CASSLAPGTGANVLTF. The V gene is TRBV5-1, the J gene TRBJ2-6; D perhaps matches TRBD1 (5 bases). This CDR3 comprises 16 residues. V was clipped by 0 bases and J by 2 bases, with 9 bases between them. Germline CDR1 is SGHRS and CDR2 is YFSETQ.

This clonotype was detected once. With a much larger clone just one base away, this may be a read error. The chain links TRBV12-3 or TRBV12-4 to TRBJ2-7; 10 nucleotides match TRBD1. The CDR3 is 15 amino acids. V trimming: 2 bases; J trimming: 6 bases; junction bases outside the gene matches: 7. The CDR3 protein is CASSLTTGGFSEQYF. CDR3 bases: TGTGCCAGCAGTTTAACGACAGGGGGCTTCTCCGAGCAGTACTTC.